The 16 T cell receptor beta chains in this list originate from one sample, sequenced in a study of blood T cell repertoires in COVID-19. Generated by immunoSEQ multiplex PCR, the TCRdb table keeps only in-frame clones and is missing some. Counted here are about 170,000 clones, 85% to 90% occurring once; the ten biggest clones make up 2% to 2.5%. What was sequenced was peripheral blood. Source of these receptors: a man over 45 who had recovered from COVID-19.

The genes are TRBV11-2 and TRBJ2-1; D remains ambiguous. The CDR3 runs 11 residues. V was clipped by 1 base and J by 15 bases, with 10 bases between them. Germline V lookup: CDR1 SGHAT, CDR2 FQNNGV. CDR3 bases: TGTGCCAGCAGCTTAGTAGAAGTCCTGTTCTTC. As protein: CASSLVEVLFF.

The chain is built from TRBV4-1 and TRBJ2-3, with 9 bases identical to TRBD2. Germline values: CDR1 MGHRA, CDR2 YSYEKL. Trimming cost V 0 bases and J 10 bases; bases outside gene matches: 11. The CDR3 is made up of 16 amino acids. The CDR3 region is CASSQDRGLANPPQYF. CDR3 coding DNA: TGCGCCAGCAGCCAAGATCGAGGACTAGCGAACCCCCCGCAGTATTTT.

The genes are TRBV19 and TRBJ1-4, with D perhaps TRBD1 (5 bases). Trimming removed 11 bases at V and 8 bases at J, with 18 bases between. The CDR3 has 13 amino acids. Germline V gives CDR1 LNHDA, CDR2 SQIVND (reference sequence). CDR3 amino acids: CAGASGFEEKLFF. DNA for the CDR3: TGTGCCGGAGCATCAGGGTTTGAGGAAAAACTGTTTTTT.

The CDR3 sequence: CASSSFRDFPYNEQFF. Here the CDR3 DNA reads TGTGCCAGCAGCTCATTCCGGGACTTTCCTTACAATGAGCAGTTCTTC. V gene TRBV11-2 combines with J gene TRBJ2-1; D may be TRBD2 (6 bases). Trimming took off 4 bases at V and 4 bases at J, with 17 bases between the two ends. CDR1 SGHAT and CDR2 FQNNGV come from the germline V gene. This CDR3 spans 16 amino acids.

In DNA, the CDR3 is TGTGCCAGCAGCTTGGGCCCGAATCAGCCCCAGCATTTT. As protein: CASSLGPNQPQHF. This chain joins TRBV7-3 and TRBJ1-5; D unclear. V lost 3 bases and J lost 4, with 7 bases in between. Germline V CDR1 and CDR2: SGHTA, FQGTGA. There are 13 residues in the CDR3. Filled out from reference TRBV7-3 and TRBJ1-5, the complete variable domain reads GAGVSQTPSNKVTEKGKYVELRCDPISGHTALYWYRQSLGQGPEFLIYFQGTGAADDSGLPNDRFFAVRPEGSVSTLKIQRTERGDSAVYLCASSLGPNQPQHFGDGTRLSIL.

This clone was recorded once. The chain uses TRBV3-1 (or the pseudogene TRBV3-2) and TRBJ1-2; 9 bases map to TRBD1. V dropped 4 bases and J dropped 8; count of bases not matched to a gene: 8. Germline loops: CDR1 LGHDT, CDR2 YNNKEL (reference sequence). The CDR3 loop spans 14 amino acids. The CDR3 here is CASSPSGQGVGYTF. In DNA, the CDR3 is TGTGCCAGCAGCCCTTCGGGACAGGGAGTGGGCTACACCTTC.

V gene TRBV5-1 combines with J gene TRBJ2-1; D unclear. CDR1 is SGHRS and CDR2 is YFSETQ in the germline V gene. The CDR3 is made up of 16 amino acids. With 0 bases removed from V and 0 bases from J, the gap between germline ends came to 10 bases. As DNA, the CDR3 is TGCGCCAGCAGCTTGGGAGGCCCAAGCTCCTACAATGAGCAGTTCTTC. As protein: CASSLGGPSSYNEQFF.

This rearrangement joins TRBV5-4 to TRBJ2-3; tentatively, D is TRBD2 (5 bases). Trimming pared 0 bases from V and 2 bases from J, leaving 13 bases between. The germline gives CDR1 SGHNT, CDR2 YYREEE (reference sequence). The CDR3 runs to 16 residues. The CDR3: CASSLGAVLYTDTQYF. The CDR3 DNA reads as TGTGCCAGCAGCTTGGGAGCGGTACTTTACACAGATACGCAGTATTTT. The complete variable domain, with remaining parts taken from reference TRBV5-4 and TRBJ2-3, reads ETGVTQSPTHLIKTRGQQVTLRCSSQSGHNTVSWYQQALGQGPQFIFQYYREEENGRGNFPPRFSGLQFPNYSSELNVNALELDDSALYLCASSLGAVLYTDTQYFGPGTRLTVL.

The chain couples TRBV2 to TRBJ1-2; D is undetermined. This CDR3 is built from 13 residues. From germline, CDR1 is SNHLY and CDR2 FYNNEI. The V and J ends lost 7 bases and 3 bases respectively, with 12 bases between them. The DNA for the CDR3 is TGTGCCAGCATGCGGGGATTCGACTATGGCTACACCTTC. Translated: CASMRGFDYGYTF.

The chain employs TRBV29-1 and TRBJ1-2, with D possibly being TRBD1 (5 bases). Germline CDR1 reads SQVTM; CDR2 reads ANQGSEA. V was clipped by 5 bases and J by 5 bases, with 12 bases between them. The length of the CDR3 is 12 residues. The CDR3: CSVLTGLYGYTF. In DNA, the CDR3 is TGCAGCGTTCTTACAGGATTGTATGGCTACACCTTC.

The chain is built from TRBV5-4 and TRBJ2-7; 7 positions agree with TRBD1. The CDR3 is 14 amino acids. Per the germline V gene, CDR1 is SGHNT and CDR2 is YYREEE (reference sequence). With V trimmed by 3 bases and J by 1 base, 4 bases remained unmatched. This chain's CDR3 is CASSSKQGSYEQYF. In DNA, the CDR3 is TGTGCCAGCAGCTCAAAACAGGGGTCCTACGAGCAGTACTTC.

This chain links TRBV3-1 (or the pseudogene TRBV3-2) with TRBJ2-1; D is undetermined. V lost 0 bases to trimming and J lost 2 bases, with 5 bases between them. In germline, CDR1 is LGHDT, CDR2 YNNKEL (reference sequence). The CDR3 spans 14 residues. CDR3 residues: CASSQEAPYNEQFF. Written as DNA, the CDR3 is TGTGCCAGCAGCCAAGAGGCACCCTACAATGAGCAGTTCTTC.

The J gene is TRBJ2-5, the V gene TRBV27; 7 bases match TRBD1. The CDR3 runs 15 residues. The J segment lost 5 bases and the V segment lost 0 bases, leaving 6 bases of the junction unmatched. Germline V lookup: CDR1 MNHEY, CDR2 SMNVEV (reference sequence). CDR3 amino acids: CASSLSGQGVETQYF. CDR3 DNA sequence: TGTGCCAGCAGTTTATCGGGGCAGGGGGTGGAGACCCAGTACTTC.

This clone is a singleton in its sample. The chain couples TRBV3-1 (or the pseudogene TRBV3-2) to TRBJ1-3, with 8 bases aligning to TRBD1. V dropped 5 bases and J dropped 1; count of bases not matched to a gene: 7. Germline loops: CDR1 LGHDT, CDR2 YNNKEL (reference sequence). This CDR3 region has 16 residues. The CDR3 DNA is TGTGCCAGCAGCTCCCGGGACAGGCTGTCTGGAAACACCATATATTTT. It encodes CASSSRDRLSGNTIYF.

This sequence joins TRBV9 and TRBJ1-3; D not resolved. CDR3 length equals 14 residues. The germline V and J ends were trimmed by 7 bases and 0 bases, with 11 bases remaining between them. Germline CDR1 reads SGDLS; CDR2 reads YYNGEE. The CDR3 sequence: CASGEPYSGNTIYF. The CDR3 DNA reads as TGTGCCAGCGGGGAGCCCTACTCTGGAAACACCATATATTTT. The full variable domain, with the rest looked up from reference TRBV9 and TRBJ1-3, is DSGVTQTPKHLITATGQRVTLRCSPRSGDLSVYWYQQSLDQGLQFLIQYYNGEERAKGNILERFSAQQFPDLHSELNLSSLELGDSALYFCASGEPYSGNTIYFGEGSWLTVV.

The J gene is TRBJ1-4, the V gene TRBV10-3; possibly TRBD1 for D (5 bases). V lost 6 bases and J 7 bases, leaving 9 bases between the germline ends. Germline CDR1 and CDR2: ENHRY and SYGVKD. The CDR3 is made up of 12 amino acids. For the CDR3, the DNA is TGTGCCATCAGCGCAGGGCTTGAAAAACTGTTTTTT. Translating gives CAISAGLEKLFF.